The clone carrying this T cell receptor beta chain was counted at least ten times. What it recognizes is unknown. TCRdb ran MiXCR on the multiplex PCR reads and lists one entry per CDR3 protein. The sample holds over 60,000 distinct CDR3 sequences, roughly two fifths seen once. The source of the sample is a study of breast tumors, draining lymph nodes, adjacent tissues. Overall study results and limits: Tumor T cell lymph node origin was a supported hypothesis, not proven.

Germline CDR1 is SGHTS and CDR2 is YDEGEE. The ends were cut back, 5 bases at V and 4 bases at J, with 12 bases in the middle. The CDR3 loop spans 13 amino acids. The chain employs TRBV5-8 and TRBJ1-2; D is undetermined. The sample comprised breast tumor tissue. This receptor was taken from a female donor with breast cancer. Some clones in this sample may be carry-over from other donors' samples. CDR3 protein: CASSLISLYGYTF. In nucleotides, the CDR3 is TGTGCCAGCAGTCTTATCTCACTCTATGGCTACACCTTC. Full variable domain (rest looked up from reference TRBV5-8 and TRBJ1-2): EAGVTQSPTHLIKTRGQQATLRCSPISGHTSVYWYQQALGLGLQFLLWYDEGEERNRGNFPPRFSGRQFPNYSSELNVNALELEDSALYLCASSLISLYGYTFGSGTRLTVV.